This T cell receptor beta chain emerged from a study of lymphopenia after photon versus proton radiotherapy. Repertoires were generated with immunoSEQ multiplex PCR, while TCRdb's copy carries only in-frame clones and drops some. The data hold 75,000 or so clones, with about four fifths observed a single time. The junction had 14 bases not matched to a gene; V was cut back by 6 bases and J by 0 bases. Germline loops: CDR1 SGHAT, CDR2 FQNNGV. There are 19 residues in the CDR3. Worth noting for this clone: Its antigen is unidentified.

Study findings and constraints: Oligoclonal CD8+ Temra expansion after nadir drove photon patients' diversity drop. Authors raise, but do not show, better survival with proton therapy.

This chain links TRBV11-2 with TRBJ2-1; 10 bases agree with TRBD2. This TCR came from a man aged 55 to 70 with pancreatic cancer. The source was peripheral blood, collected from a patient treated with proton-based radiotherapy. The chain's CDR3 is CASSRRGSASGSSYNEQFF. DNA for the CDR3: TGTGCCAGCAGTCGTCGGGGGTCGGCTAGCGGGAGCTCCTACAATGAGCAGTTCTTC.